The present T cell receptor (beta chain) was sequenced within a study of blood T cell repertoires in COVID-19. Study as a whole: Material from acute and convalescent COVID-19 was sourced from the United States, Italy and Spain. The cDNA or gDNA used as material had been derived from T cells, B-cell-depleted T cells, or PBMCs.

This clone was seen once. How the authors handled the data: Amplified reference gene primers provided the basis for estimating nucleated cell counts. Assay: immunoSEQ multiplex PCR; the TCRdb copy retains only in-frame clones and omits some. V, J and clone size were drawn from that table, and D and trimming were deduced from the DNA. This table holds about 54,000 clones, roughly nine tenths found once. This receptor was taken from a woman between 35 and 50 years old with active COVID-19. Sequencing used peripheral blood.

CDR3 sequence (DNA): TGTGCCAGCATCGGCGCCGACATCTCCTACGAGCAGTACTTC. Amino acids: CASIGADISYEQYF. The chain combines TRBV6-4 with TRBJ2-7; D is undetermined. Germline V gene data show CDR1 as MRHNA and CDR2 as SNTAGT. With 7 bases removed from V and 0 bases from J, the gap between germline ends came to 13 bases. The CDR3 has 14 amino acids.